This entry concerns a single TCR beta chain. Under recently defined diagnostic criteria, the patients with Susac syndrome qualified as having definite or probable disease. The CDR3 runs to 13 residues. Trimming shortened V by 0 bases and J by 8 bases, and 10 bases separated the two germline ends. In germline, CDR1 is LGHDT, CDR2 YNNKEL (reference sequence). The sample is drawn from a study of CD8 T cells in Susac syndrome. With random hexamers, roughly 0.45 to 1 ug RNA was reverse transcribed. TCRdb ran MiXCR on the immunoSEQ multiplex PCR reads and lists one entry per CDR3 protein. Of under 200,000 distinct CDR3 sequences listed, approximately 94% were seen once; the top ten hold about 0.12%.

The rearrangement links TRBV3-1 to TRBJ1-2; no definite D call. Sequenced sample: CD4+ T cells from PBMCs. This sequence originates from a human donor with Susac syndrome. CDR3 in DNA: TGTGCCAGCAGCCAAGAATTTGGGTCCGGCTACACCTTC. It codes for CASSQEFGSGYTF. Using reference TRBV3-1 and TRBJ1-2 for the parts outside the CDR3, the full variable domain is DTAVSQTPKYLVTQMGNDKSIKCEQNLGHDTMYWYKQDSKKFLKIMFSYNNKELIINETVPNRFSPKSPDKAHLNLHINSLELGDSAVYFCASSQEFGSGYTFGSGTRLTVV.